A selection of T cell receptor beta chains follows, all from one sample in a study of Graves' ophthalmopathy and Graves' hyperthyroidism. TCRdb recomputed calls from the multiplex PCR reads with MiXCR, one row per CDR3 protein. This table holds about 370,000 distinct CDR3 sequences, about 18% found once. The specimen sequenced was peripheral blood. All receptors derive from a woman younger than 30 with Graves' ophthalmopathy. The CDR3 runs from the conserved cysteine through the conserved F or W. D genes are given only for firm matches. Not all rows give a size; the values are once, few, many and, for expanded clones, a class.

V	length	J	D	size	CDR3	DNA
TRBV28	16	TRBJ1-1	TRBD1	NA	CASSLPYQGANTEAFF	TGTGCCAGCAGTTTACCCTATCAGGGGGCGAACACTGAAGCTTTCTTT
TRBV10-3	14	TRBJ2-2	NA	many	CAISEPIHTGELFF	TGTGCCATCAGTGAACCTATACACACCGGGGAGCTGTTTTTT
TRBV9	13	TRBJ1-1	NA	many	CASSVIPNTEAFF	TGTGCCAGCAGCGTAATCCCCAACACTGAAGCTTTCTTT
TRBV28	14	TRBJ1-1	NA	many	CASSLAGGITEAFF	TGTGCCAGCAGCCTCGCCGGGGGAATCACTGAAGCTTTCTTT
TRBV19	13	TRBJ1-2	NA	NA	CASSMALGLSYTF	TGTGCCAGTAGTATGGCTTTGGGGTTGAGCTACACCTTC
TRBV4-1	17	TRBJ1-3	TRBD1	many	CASSQGRQDRAGNTIYF	TGCGCCAGCAGCCAAGGCCGCCAGGACAGGGCTGGAAACACCATATATTTT
TRBV29-1	14	TRBJ2-2	NA	NA	CSVRPGSNTGELFF	TGCAGCGTGCGACCTGGCTCGAACACCGGGGAGCTGTTTTTT
TRBV30	15	TRBJ1-1	NA	NA	CAWSRLKGQITEAFF	TGTGCCTGGAGCCGCTTAAAGGGGCAGATCACTGAAGCTTTCTTT
TRBV3-1	16	TRBJ2-7	TRBD2	NA	CASSQAPAAGGSEQYF	TGTGCCAGCAGCCAAGCGCCCGCAGCGGGAGGCAGCGAGCAGTACTTC
TRBV2	16	TRBJ1-1	TRBD1	many	CASSEGQGGMNTEAFF	TGTGCCAGCAGTGAGGGGCAGGGGGGGATGAACACTGAAGCTTTCTTT
TRBV15	14	TRBJ2-2	NA	once	CATSRASETGELFF	TGTGCCACCAGCAGAGCTTCAGAGACCGGGGAGCTGTTTTTT
TRBV6-5	11	TRBJ2-2	NA	many	CASSWGGELFF	TGTGCCAGCAGTTGGGGCGGGGAGCTGTTTTTT
TRBV27	18	TRBJ2-7	NA	many	CASSLKAFDLGARYGQYF	TGTGCCAGCAGTTTAAAGGCTTTCGATTTGGGGGCCCGGTACGGGCAGTACTTC
TRBV7-2	14	TRBJ2-5	TRBD1	many	CASSKGQAQETQYF	TGTGCCAGCAGCAAGGGACAGGCCCAAGAGACCCAGTACTTC
TRBV11-2	16	TRBJ1-2	TRBD1	NA	CASSLQIPDRDGGYTF	TGTGCCAGCAGCTTACAAATCCCGGACAGGGACGGAGGCTACACCTTC
TRBV6-5	15	TRBJ1-5	NA	many	CASSRRRETDQSQHF	TGTGCCAGCAGTCGGCGCCGGGAGACGGATCAGTCCCAGCATTTT
TRBV28	13	TRBJ2-7	TRBD1	many	CASNPGQGYEQYF	TGTGCCAGCAACCCCGGACAGGGATACGAGCAGTACTTC
TRBV2	17	TRBJ2-3	TRBD1	many	CASSEYWDSTSTDTQYF	TGTGCCAGCAGTGAGTATTGGGACAGCACGAGCACAGATACGCAGTATTTT
TRBV11-2	16	TRBJ2-7	NA	many	CASSWGVALLSYEQYF	TGTGCCAGCAGCTGGGGAGTAGCGTTGCTCTCCTACGAGCAGTACTTC
TRBV2	10	TRBJ1-1	NA	many	CASGGTEAFF	TGTGCCAGCGGAGGGACTGAAGCTTTCTTT
TRBV6-2/TRBV6-3	12	TRBJ1-2	NA	NA	CAALGGIGGYTF	TGTGCCGCCTTAGGAGGGATCGGTGGCTACACCTTC